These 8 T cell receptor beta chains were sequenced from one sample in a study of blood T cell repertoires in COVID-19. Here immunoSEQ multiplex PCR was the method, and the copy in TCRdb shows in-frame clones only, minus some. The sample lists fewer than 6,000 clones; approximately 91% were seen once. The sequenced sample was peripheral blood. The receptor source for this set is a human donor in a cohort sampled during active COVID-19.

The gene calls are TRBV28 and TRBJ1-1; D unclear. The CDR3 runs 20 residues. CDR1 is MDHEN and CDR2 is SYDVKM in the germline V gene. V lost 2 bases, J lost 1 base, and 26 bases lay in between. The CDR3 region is CASSLVSVSPSFRSNTEAFF. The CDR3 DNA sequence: TGTGCCAGCAGTTTAGTCTCGGTGTCTCCCAGCTTCAGGTCGAACACTGAAGCTTTCTTT.

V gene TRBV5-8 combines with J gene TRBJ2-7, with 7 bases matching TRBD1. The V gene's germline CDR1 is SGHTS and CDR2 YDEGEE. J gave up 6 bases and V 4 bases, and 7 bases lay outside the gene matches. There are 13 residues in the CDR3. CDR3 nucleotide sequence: TGTGCCAGCAGCGACCCTTGGACAGGCGAGCAGTACTTC. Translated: CASSDPWTGEQYF.

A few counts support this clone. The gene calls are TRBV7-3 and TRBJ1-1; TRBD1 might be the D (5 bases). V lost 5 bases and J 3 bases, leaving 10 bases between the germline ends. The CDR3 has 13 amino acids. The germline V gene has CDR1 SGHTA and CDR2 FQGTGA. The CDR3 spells CASSTDSYTEAFF. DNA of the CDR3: TGTGCCAGCAGCACCGACAGCTACACTGAAGCTTTCTTT.

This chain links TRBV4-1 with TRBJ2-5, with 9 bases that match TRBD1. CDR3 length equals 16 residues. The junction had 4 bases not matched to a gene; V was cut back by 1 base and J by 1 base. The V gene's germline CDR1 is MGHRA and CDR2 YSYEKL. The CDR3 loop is CASSQGLGQGQETQYF. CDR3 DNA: TGCGCCAGCAGCCAAGGTCTGGGACAGGGCCAAGAGACCCAGTACTTC.

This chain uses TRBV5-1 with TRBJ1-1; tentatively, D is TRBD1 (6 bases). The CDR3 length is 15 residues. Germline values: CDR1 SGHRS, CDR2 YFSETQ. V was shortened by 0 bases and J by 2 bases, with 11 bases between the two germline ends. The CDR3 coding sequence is TGCGCCAGCAGCTTGGCAGGACAGACTAACACTGAAGCTTTCTTT. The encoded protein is CASSLAGQTNTEAFF.

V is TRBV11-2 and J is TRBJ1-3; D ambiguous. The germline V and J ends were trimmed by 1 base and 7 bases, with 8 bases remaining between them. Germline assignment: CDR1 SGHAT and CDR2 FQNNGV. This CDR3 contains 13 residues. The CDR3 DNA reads TGTGCCAGCAGCTTAGGGCTTGCTAACACCATATATTTT. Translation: CASSLGLANTIYF.

The CDR3 reads CASSLYGTGLYEQYF. The CDR3 DNA is TGTGCCAGCAGCCTTTACGGGACAGGGCTCTACGAGCAGTACTTC. The gene calls are TRBV5-8 and TRBJ2-7; 9 nucleotides align to TRBD1. The CDR3 totals 15 residues. V was clipped by 4 bases and J by 3 bases; unmatched bases: 8. In germline, CDR1 is SGHTS, CDR2 YDEGEE.

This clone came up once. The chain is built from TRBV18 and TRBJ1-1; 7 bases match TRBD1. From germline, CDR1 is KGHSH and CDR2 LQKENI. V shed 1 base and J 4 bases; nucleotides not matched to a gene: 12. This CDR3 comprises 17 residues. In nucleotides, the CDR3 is TGTGCCAGCTCACCACGTCGGCAGGGGGAGACGGGCACTGAAGCTTTCTTT. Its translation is CASSPRRQGETGTEAFF. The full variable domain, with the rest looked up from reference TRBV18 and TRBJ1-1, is NAGVMQNPRHLVRRRGQEARLRCSPMKGHSHVYWYRQLPEEGLKFMVYLQKENIIDESGMPKERFSAEFPKEGPSILRIQQVVRGDSAAYFCASSPRRQGETGTEAFFGQGTRLTVV.